This T cell receptor (beta chain) is drawn from a study of TIL therapy for anti-PD-1-resistant metastatic lung cancer (dated by TCRdb to the early 2020s). General notes on the study: A median age of approximately 55 years (range about 35-85) and a median tumor PD-L1 proportion score of 6% were recorded among enrolled patients. Tumor and peripheral blood T cell receptor beta sequencing was used to track clonotypes across tumor, expanded TIL product and serial blood samples. The cohort was composed predominantly of lung adenocarcinoma, with a few EGFR-mutant and two ALK-rearranged tumors included, and half of patients were identified as current or former smokers. A median non-synonymous tumor mutation burden of about 1.6 mutations per megabase was determined across the cohort by whole-exome sequencing.

The label giving this sample's time point can be read as: pre-treatment sample, taken before nivolumab and TIL therapy. Excised metastases, mostly pleural nodules or supraclavicular lymph nodes, were used as baseline tumor samples and were taken from the same resection from which TIL were grown. Tumors were harvested before any PD-1/PD-L1 blockade; patients then received nivolumab, and those progressing received lymphodepletion, expanded TIL infusion and IL-2. A phase I trial run at two centers enrolled adults with stage 4 NSCLC between late 2017 and January 2020. The samples were drawn from an open-label, single-arm phase I trial testing tumor-infiltrating lymphocyte therapy combined with nivolumab in advanced non-small cell lung cancer. Parts of each resected tumor were snap-frozen in liquid nitrogen and kept at -80 degrees C. Using laser-capture macrodissection, tumor regions of interest were selected on H&E sections, then pulverized into around 16 mg aliquots and extracted using Qiagen Allprep kits.

As regards this clone: Its antigen target is currently unknown. No base-level quality is on record; no much larger clone is a single base apart.

Study-wide findings and limitations: The study protocol defined all tumor marker inferences as exploratory. Because the cohort was highly selected, with more treatment-naive, never-smoker and oncogene-addicted patients than is typical, generalizability is limited. Higher clonality and lower diversity were observed in expanded TIL cultures than in baseline intratumoral T cells (median clonality 6% vs 31%, p < 0.0001). Clonal turnover during TIL culture was high, and many clones enriched in the product were not detected in the baseline tumor, suggesting clonal contraction instead of faithful expansion.

Its CDR3 holds 20 amino acids, cysteine through phenylalanine. Left in the record is the CDR3 DNA by itself, 60 bases read in frame from the first base. The germline V end is reduced by 2 bases and the J end by 0 bases; junction bases left unmatched: 17. CDR1 is given as LNHDA and CDR2 as SQIVND, both from the germline V gene (reference sequence). TCR beta CDR3 regions were amplified from genomic DNA with the immunoSEQ v3 hsTCRB kit using bias-controlled multiplex PCR. TCR libraries were sequenced on an Illumina NextSeq 500 to some 2 million read pairs for survey level or roughly 4.5-6.5 million for deep level. The source study handled its data this way. V, D and J genes were assigned, non-productive sequences were removed, and clonality was reported by immunoSEQ Analyzer software. Repertoires were compared by productive Simpson clonality and by the Morisita overlap index of productive TRB rearrangements between infused TIL and blood. This immuneACCESS table, as held by TCRdb, lists in-frame sequences with V and J called but not all clones. Of the missing ones, under half trace to an unresolved V gene in checked studies; the others have no known cause. Clonal size and the V and J genes are those of that table, whereas D and trimming came from the DNA. This sample has 25,000 to 30,000 clones in its table, and 60% to 80% of those were observed once. Of the sample, about 15% is held by the ten largest clones.

Sample: tumor tissue, taken at baseline. The TCR comes from a woman aged 25-80 years with non-small cell lung cancer. The rearranged chain carries TRBV19 and TRBJ2-3, with TRBD2 identical over 7 junction bases. The CDR3: CASSISTTSWFYYSTDTQYF. The DNA sequence is as follows: TGTGCCAGTAGTATAAGTACGACTAGCTGGTTTTATTATAGCACAGATACGCAGTATTTT.